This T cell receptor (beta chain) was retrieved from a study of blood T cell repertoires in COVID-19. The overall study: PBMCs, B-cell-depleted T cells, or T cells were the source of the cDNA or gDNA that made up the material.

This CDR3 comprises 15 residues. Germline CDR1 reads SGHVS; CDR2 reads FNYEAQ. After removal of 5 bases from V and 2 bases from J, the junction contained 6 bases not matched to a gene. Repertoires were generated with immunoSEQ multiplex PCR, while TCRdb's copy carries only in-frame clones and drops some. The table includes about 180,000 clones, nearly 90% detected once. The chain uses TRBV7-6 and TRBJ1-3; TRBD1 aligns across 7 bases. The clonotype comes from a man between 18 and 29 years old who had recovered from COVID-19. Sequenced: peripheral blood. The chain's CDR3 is CASSRNRGTGNTIYF. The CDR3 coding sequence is TGTGCCAGCAGCCGGAACAGGGGTACTGGAAACACCATATATTTT.